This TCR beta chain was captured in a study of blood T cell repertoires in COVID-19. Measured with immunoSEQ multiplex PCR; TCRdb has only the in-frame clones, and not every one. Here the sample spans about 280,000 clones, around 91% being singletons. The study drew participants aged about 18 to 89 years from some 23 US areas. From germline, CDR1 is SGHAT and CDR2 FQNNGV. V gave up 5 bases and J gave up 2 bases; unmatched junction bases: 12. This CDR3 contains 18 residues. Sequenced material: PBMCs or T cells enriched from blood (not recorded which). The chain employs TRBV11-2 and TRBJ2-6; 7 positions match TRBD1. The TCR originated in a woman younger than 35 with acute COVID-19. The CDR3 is CASSLRGQRGPGANVLTF. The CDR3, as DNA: TGTGCCAGCAGCCTTAGGGGACAGCGAGGGCCTGGGGCCAACGTCCTGACTTTC. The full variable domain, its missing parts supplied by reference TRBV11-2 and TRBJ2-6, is EAGVAQSPRYKIIEKRQSVAFWCNPISGHATLYWYQQILGQGPKLLIQFQNNGVVDDSQLPKDRFSAERLKGVDSTLKIQPAKLEDSAVYLCASSLRGQRGPGANVLTFGAGSRLTVL.